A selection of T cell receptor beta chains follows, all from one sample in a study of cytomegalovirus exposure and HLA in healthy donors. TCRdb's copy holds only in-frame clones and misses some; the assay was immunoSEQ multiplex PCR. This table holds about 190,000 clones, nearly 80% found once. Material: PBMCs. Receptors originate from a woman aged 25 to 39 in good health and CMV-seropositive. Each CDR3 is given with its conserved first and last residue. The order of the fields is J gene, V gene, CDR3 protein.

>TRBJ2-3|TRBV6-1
CASGLARGITDTQYF
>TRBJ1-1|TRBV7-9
CASSLGRGNTEAFF
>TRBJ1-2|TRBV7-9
CASSLSLRGSALRNGYTF
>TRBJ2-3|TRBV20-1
CSARSTDTQYF
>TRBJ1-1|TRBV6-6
CASSTTGGVSEAFF
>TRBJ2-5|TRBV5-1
CASSSGASGIETQYF
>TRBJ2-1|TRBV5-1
CASSLGLVLGNEQFF
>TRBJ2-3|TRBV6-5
CASSSATDTQYF
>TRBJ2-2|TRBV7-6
CASSLGSGQGALGELFF
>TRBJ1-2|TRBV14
CASSRRAQGSNYGYTF
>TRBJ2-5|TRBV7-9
CASSSLDRGYEETQYF
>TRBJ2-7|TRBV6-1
CASQIEGAVGYEQYF
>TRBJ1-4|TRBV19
CASSIRGGELFF
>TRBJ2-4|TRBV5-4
CASSPSGDNANIQYF
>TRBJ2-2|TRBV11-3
CASSFGQYTGELFF
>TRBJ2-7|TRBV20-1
CSVDRDEQYF
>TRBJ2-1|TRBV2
CASRWRIAGGTYNEQFF
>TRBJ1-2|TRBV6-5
CASNRIGGYYGYTF
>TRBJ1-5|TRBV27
CASSLTANGPQHF
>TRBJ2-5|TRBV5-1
CASSTDGGDWYF
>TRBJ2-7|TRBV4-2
CASGRGGTGEIEQYF
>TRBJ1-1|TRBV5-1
CASSLAGGMNTEAFF
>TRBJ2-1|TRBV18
CASSPGQGSVYDEQFF
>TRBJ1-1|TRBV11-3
CASSLGGRTEAFF
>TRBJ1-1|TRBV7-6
CASSFLIQGNTEAFF
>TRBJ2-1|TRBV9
CASSVADEQFF
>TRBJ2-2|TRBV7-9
CASSSLYRGSAGELFF
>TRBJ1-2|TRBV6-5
CASSVQGPSYGYTF
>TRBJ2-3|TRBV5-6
CASSPMGTSTDTQYF
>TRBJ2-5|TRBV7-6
CAGSLGTGVGETQYF
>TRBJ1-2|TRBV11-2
CASSPLAGRNDGYTF
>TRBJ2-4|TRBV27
CASSLAGQIAKNIQYF
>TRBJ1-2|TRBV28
CASLAAGINYGYTF